Below are 14 T cell receptor beta chains sequenced from a single sample in a study of shared clonotypes between healthy human individuals. Sequencing was performed with immunoSEQ multiplex PCR; in TCRdb, only in-frame clones are kept and a portion is missing. The sample carries 400,000 to 500,000 clones, about three quarters recorded once. Material: PBMCs. The receptors here all came from a middle-aged woman in good health. Some clones in this sample may be carry-over from other donors' samples.

The chain uses TRBV10-3 and TRBJ2-7, with 7 bases aligning to TRBD2. Germline V gene lookup returns CDR1 ENHRY and CDR2 SYGVKD. J was trimmed by 2 bases and V by 5 bases; bases with no gene match: 6. The CDR3 loop spans 14 amino acids. The CDR3 DNA reads TGTGCCATCAGTCCCTCTAGCGGTACCTACGAGCAGTACTTC. Its translation: CAISPSSGTYEQYF.

In DNA form, the CDR3 reads TGTGCCAGTAGTATCGGCAGGGAAAACATTCAGTACTTC. This codes for CASSIGRENIQYF. The V and J genes are TRBV19 and TRBJ2-4; tentatively, D is TRBD1 (5 bases). Germline assignment: CDR1 LNHDA and CDR2 SQIVND (reference sequence). V was cut by 3 bases and J by 5 bases, with 8 bases left in between. The CDR3 is 13 amino acids.

This clone was recorded once. This rearrangement joins TRBV2 to TRBJ2-7, with TRBD2 matching over 7 bases. The CDR3 runs to 16 residues. Looked up from germline, CDR1 is SNHLY and CDR2 is FYNNEI. Unmatched junction bases numbered 13, after V lost 6 bases and J lost 2 bases. This chain's CDR3 is CASRLSERDQTYEQYF. CDR3 sequence (DNA): TGTGCCAGCAGGTTGAGTGAGCGGGATCAAACCTACGAGCAGTACTTC.

The chain combines TRBV7-2 with TRBJ1-2; 7 bases agree with TRBD1. The CDR3 has 16 amino acids. With V trimmed by 5 bases and J by 8 bases, 17 bases remained unmatched. Germline V lookup: CDR1 SGHTA, CDR2 FQGNSA. The CDR3 loop is CASSLYDRQGLGGYTF. The CDR3 region has the DNA TGTGCCAGCAGCCTATACGACCGACAGGGCCTAGGGGGCTACACCTTC.

V is TRBV27 and J is TRBJ2-5; 8 bases match TRBD2. This CDR3 comprises 17 residues. Germline trimming cut 2 bases from V and 4 bases from J; bases unmatched to any gene: 12. The germline V gene has CDR1 MNHEY and CDR2 SMNVEV (reference sequence). CDR3 sequence (DNA): TGTGCCAGCAGTTTAGCTTATGGGCGGGAGGTGGTAGAGACCCAGTACTTC. It yields the protein CASSLAYGREVVETQYF.

This sequence joins TRBV5-6 and TRBJ2-5; D might be TRBD2 (6 bases). The germline gives CDR1 SGHDT, CDR2 YYEEEE. The CDR3 contains 15 residues. The V and J ends lost 0 bases and 0 bases respectively, with 9 bases between them. CDR3 nucleotides: TGTGCCAGCAGCTTGGGGCTAGCGAACCAAGAGACCCAGTACTTC. Amino acid sequence: CASSLGLANQETQYF.

This clone was recorded a few times. V is TRBV4-2 and J is TRBJ2-2; D gene ambiguous. V gave up 5 bases and J gave up 0 bases, with 10 bases separating them. This CDR3 is 15 amino acids long. The germline CDR1 and CDR2 sequences are LGHNA and YNFKEQ. CDR3 DNA: TGTGCCAGCAGCTTTTCCAGAGCGAACACCGGGGAGCTGTTTTTT. Its protein is CASSFSRANTGELFF.

The rearrangement links TRBV18 to TRBJ2-7; a possible D gene is TRBD2 (5 bases). Germline CDR1 KGHSH, CDR2 LQKENI. V was cut by 1 base and J by 4 bases, with 11 bases left in between. The CDR3 totals 14 residues. The CDR3 bases are TGTGCCAGCTCACCACTCGGAGGCCCATACGAGCAGTACTTC. Residues: CASSPLGGPYEQYF.

This clone occurred once. The rearrangement links TRBV18 to TRBJ2-5, with TRBD1 identical over 7 bases. V lost 6 bases and J lost 4; bases outside the gene matches: 2. Per germline, CDR1 KGHSH and CDR2 LQKENI. This CDR3 has 12 residues. CDR3 amino acids: CASSTGSETQYF. The CDR3 coding sequence is TGTGCCAGCTCGACAGGGTCAGAGACCCAGTACTTC.

J is TRBJ1-5 and V is TRBV2, with D possibly TRBD1 on 6 matching bases. V lost 6 bases and J 3 bases, leaving 12 bases between the germline ends. In germline, CDR1 is SNHLY, CDR2 FYNNEI. There are 14 residues in the CDR3. The CDR3 DNA follows: TGTGCCAGCAGCTTCGACAGGAACAATCAGCCCCAGCATTTT. Encoded protein: CASSFDRNNQPQHF.

In regard to this clone: A read error may account for a junction end that differs from germline. This chain joins TRBV7-2 and TRBJ1-2; maybe TRBD1 (5 bases). The CDR3 extends over 15 amino acids. Germline CDR1 SGHTA, CDR2 FQGNSA. CDR3 sequence: CASSLSTRGVEGYAF. CDR3 in DNA: TGTGCCAGCAGCTTATCCACACGGGGGGTTGAGGGCTACGCCTTC. Full variable domain (missing parts from reference TRBV7-2 and TRBJ1-2): GAGVSQSPSNKVTEKGKDVELRCDPISGHTALYWYRQSLGQGLEFLIYFQGNSAPDKSGLPSDRFSAERTGGSVSTLTIQRTQQEDSAVYLCASSLSTRGVEGYAFGSGTRLTVV.

This clone is a singleton in its sample. The J gene is TRBJ2-3, the V gene TRBV6-6; no definite D call. The CDR3 spans 14 residues. Germline values: CDR1 MNHNY, CDR2 SVGAGI (reference sequence). The ends were cut back, 2 bases at V and 0 bases at J, with 6 bases in the middle. The CDR3 sequence: CASSYERSTDTQYF. The CDR3 DNA sequence: TGTGCCAGCAGTTACGAAAGGAGCACAGATACGCAGTATTTT.

This chain joins TRBV28 and TRBJ1-2; no definite D call. Trimming stripped 1 base from V and 2 bases from J, with 8 bases between. Germline CDR1 reads MDHEN; CDR2 reads SYDVKM. CDR3 length equals 14 residues. The CDR3 loop is CASSLFGRNYGYTF. The CDR3 nucleotides read TGTGCCAGCAGTTTATTCGGGCGCAACTATGGCTACACCTTC.

In its sample, this clone was seen once. Given a far larger clone just one base away, this is likely a sequencing read error. Different DNA sequences within this sample yield the same CDR3. This chain joins TRBV30 and TRBJ2-5, with 11 bases that match TRBD2. Per the germline V gene, CDR1 is GTSNPN and CDR2 is SVGIG (reference sequence). The CDR3 consists of 13 residues. V lost 2 bases and J lost 5; bases outside the gene matches: 1. CDR3 nucleotides: TGTGCCTGGAGTCGACTAGCGGGGGAGACCCAGTACTTC. Residues: CAWSRLAGETQYF.